This section outlines one T cell receptor (beta chain) sequence together with its context. Germline V gene sequence: CDR1 SEHNR, CDR2 FQNEAQ (reference sequence). Losses at the gene ends were 3 bases for V and 0 bases for J; bases not matched to a gene: 6. The CDR3 totals 17 residues. These data originate in a study of cytomegalovirus exposure and HLA in healthy donors. Donors had nominal health at sampling but likely had unrecorded immune exposures. Primers: 60 Vbeta forward and 13 Jbeta reverse. TCRdb keeps only in-frame clones here, not all; method: immunoSEQ multiplex PCR. The sample lists 140,000 to 150,000 clones; more than 60% were seen once.

The sample consisted of PBMCs. This chain connects TRBV7-9 to TRBJ2-1; 9 bases are shared with TRBD1. The receptor was isolated from a male donor in good health and CMV-seronegative. CDR3 loop: CASSFTATGGSYNEQFF. In DNA form, the CDR3 reads TGTGCCAGCAGCTTCACGGCGACAGGGGGCTCCTACAATGAGCAGTTCTTC.